The next 20 T cell receptor beta chains were all read from a single sample in a study of T cell responses to AZD1222 COVID-19 vaccine (dated by TCRdb to the early 2020s). The sample's time point, from its label and the paper: about 28 days (+/-7) after the second vaccine dose. Receptors were amplified or captured by the immunoSEQ multiplex PCR assay. Imported from immuneACCESS, the table was reduced by TCRdb to in-frame sequences with V and J called. These copies leave out some clones; in studies compared against another copy, an unresolved V gene accounts for under half, and the cause of the remainder is not known. This sample is represented by 150,000 to 200,000 clones; roughly 88% of them were singletons. The ten largest clones add up to about 5.9% of the sample. This specimen consisted of peripheral blood, obtained 28 days after the second AZD1222 dose. These receptors all come from an adult who received the AZD1222 COVID-19 vaccine.

The chain joins TRBV7-2 to TRBJ2-7, with D possibly being TRBD1 (5 bases). This CDR3 has 15 residues. The germline gives CDR1 SGHTA, CDR2 FQGNSA. The germline V and J ends were trimmed by 5 bases and 3 bases, with 17 bases remaining between them. CDR3 amino acids: CASSQGVGARYEQYF. The CDR3 nucleotides read TGTGCCAGCAGCCAAGGGGTCGGCGCCCGCTACGAGCAGTACTTC.

The gene calls are TRBV5-1 and TRBJ2-7; TRBD2 aligns across 7 bases. CDR1 is SGHRS, CDR2 YFSETQ, per germline. V shed 1 base and J 1 base; nucleotides not matched to a gene: 14. The CDR3 consists of 18 residues. The CDR3, as DNA: TGCGCCAGCAGCTTGTTAATGGCTCGGGGAGGGGCTTCCTACGAGCAGTACTTC. Translation: CASSLLMARGGASYEQYF. Together with reference TRBV5-1 and TRBJ2-7, the CDR3 gives the full variable domain: KAGVTQTPRYLIKTRGQQVTLSCSPISGHRSVSWYQQTPGQGLQFLFEYFSETQRNKGNFPGRFSGRQFSNSRSEMNVSTLELGDSALYLCASSLLMARGGASYEQYFGPGTRLTVT.

The rearrangement links TRBV10-3 to TRBJ2-1; D possibly corresponds to TRBD2 (5 bases). Deletions cut 8 bases from V and 0 bases from J, with 14 bases between. The CDR3 runs 15 residues. Germline V lookup: CDR1 ENHRY, CDR2 SYGVKD. The CDR3 is CAISDVRGSYNEQFF. The DNA of the CDR3 is TGTGCCATCTCAGACGTCCGGGGCTCCTACAATGAGCAGTTCTTC.

The chain employs TRBV19 and TRBJ1-5; possibly TRBD1 for D (6 bases). Looked up from germline, CDR1 is LNHDA and CDR2 is SQIVND (reference sequence). Deletions cut 4 bases from V and 0 bases from J, with 16 bases between. The CDR3 runs to 17 residues. The CDR3 here is CASSSNGGGRSNQPQHF. The CDR3 DNA is TGTGCCAGTAGTAGCAATGGCGGGGGCCGTAGCAATCAGCCCCAGCATTTT.

This clone appeared a few times. The chain has TRBV3-1 (or the pseudogene TRBV3-2) and TRBJ1-6; tentatively, D is TRBD1 (5 bases). Trimming stripped 4 bases from V and 7 bases from J, with 14 bases between. This CDR3 has 15 amino acids. CDR1 is LGHDT, CDR2 YNNKEL, per germline (reference sequence). DNA for the CDR3: TGTGCCAGCAGCCCCCAGTCGCAGGGAAATTCACCCCTCCACTTT. Encoded protein: CASSPQSQGNSPLHF.

This chain connects TRBV4-2 to TRBJ1-3; TRBD1 matches at 8 bases. The V gene's germline CDR1 is LGHNA and CDR2 YNFKEQ. CDR3 length: 19 amino acids. J lost 6 bases, V lost 4 bases, and 20 bases had no gene match. The CDR3, as DNA: TGTGCCAGCAGCCCAGAGGGACAGGTTCAGTTACTGGGAGAAAACACCATATATTTT. Translation: CASSPEGQVQLLGENTIYF.

This clone turned up a few times. The rearrangement uses TRBV2 and TRBJ2-2; 13 positions match TRBD2. V lost 5 bases, J lost 6 bases, and 12 bases stayed unmatched. This CDR3 has 18 amino acids. In germline, CDR1 is SNHLY, CDR2 FYNNEI. The CDR3 sequence: CASSWGLAGNGASGELFF. The CDR3 DNA reads as TGTGCCAGCAGTTGGGGACTAGCGGGGAATGGAGCTTCCGGGGAGCTGTTTTTT.

The genes are TRBV10-1 and TRBJ2-1; no clear D. The length of the CDR3 is 16 residues. CDR1 is WNHNN and CDR2 is SYGVQD in the germline V gene (reference sequence). The germline V and J ends were trimmed by 4 bases and 2 bases, with 15 bases remaining between them. CDR3 sequence: CASSGNREPPYNEQFF. In DNA, the CDR3 is TGCGCCAGCAGTGGGAACAGAGAGCCTCCCTACAATGAGCAGTTCTTC.

The genes are TRBV5-6 and TRBJ1-2, with 9 bases that match TRBD1. V dropped 5 bases and J dropped 2; count of bases not matched to a gene: 10. The germline CDR1 and CDR2 sequences are SGHDT and YYEEEE. The CDR3 extends over 16 amino acids. This CDR3 reads CASSPGGTGRNYGYTF. In DNA form, the CDR3 reads TGTGCCAGCAGTCCCGGGGGGACAGGGAGGAACTATGGCTACACCTTC.

The chain couples TRBV24-1 to TRBJ2-7; D may be TRBD1 (6 bases). Trimming pared 4 bases from V and 3 bases from J, leaving 15 bases between. Germline V gene sequence: CDR1 KGHDR, CDR2 SFDVKD. This CDR3 is built from 15 residues. CDR3 in amino acids: CATSEPGQKSYEQYF. The DNA for the CDR3 is TGTGCCACCAGTGAGCCAGGACAGAAAAGCTACGAGCAGTACTTC.

The chain has TRBV28 and TRBJ1-1; TRBD1 matches at 7 bases. Germline CDR1 and CDR2: MDHEN and SYDVKM. This CDR3 region has 15 residues. V lost 5 bases and J lost 7; bases outside the gene matches: 13. The CDR3 reads CASSRPRTGENEAFF. The CDR3 coding sequence is TGTGCCAGCAGTCGCCCTCGGACAGGTGAGAATGAAGCTTTCTTT.

The CDR3 is CASSQGTSNQPQHF. For the CDR3, the DNA is TGCGCCAGCAGTCAAGGGACAAGCAATCAGCCCCAGCATTTT. The rearrangement links TRBV23-1 to TRBJ1-5, with D tentatively TRBD1 (6 bases). TRBV23-1 qualifies as an ORF whose function is uncertain. The ends were cut back, 2 bases at V and 1 base at J, with 6 bases in the middle. The CDR3 totals 14 residues.

This rearrangement joins TRBV7-6 to TRBJ2-3; 12 bases are shared with TRBD2. CDR3 size: 18 residues. Per the germline V gene, CDR1 is SGHVS and CDR2 is FNYEAQ. V shed 3 bases and J 2 bases; nucleotides not matched to a gene: 9. CDR3 in amino acids: CASSLRLAGGPNTDTQYF. CDR3 nucleotide sequence: TGTGCCAGCAGCTTGAGGCTAGCGGGAGGGCCCAACACAGATACGCAGTATTTT.

The V gene is TRBV6-1, the J gene TRBJ2-7, with TRBD2 identical over 11 bases. The trim removed 2 bases at V and 2 bases at J, leaving 5 bases unmatched. The germline V gene has CDR1 MNHNS and CDR2 SASEGT. CDR3 length: 16 residues. CDR3 residues: CASSERTSGRPYEQYF. The CDR3 DNA reads TGTGCCAGCAGTGAAAGGACTAGCGGGCGACCCTACGAGCAGTACTTC.

The chain is built from TRBV30 and TRBJ2-1; the D gene could be TRBD1 or TRBD2 (5 bases each). The germline CDR1 and CDR2 sequences are GTSNPN and SVGIG (reference sequence). V lost 3 bases and J 3 bases, leaving 12 bases between the germline ends. The CDR3 has 14 residues. The CDR3 coding sequence is TGTGCCTGGAGCCAGGGACCAAACTACAATGAGCAGTTCTTC. Its protein is CAWSQGPNYNEQFF.

This chain uses TRBV5-1 with TRBJ2-4, with 7 bases fitting TRBD2. The CDR3 totals 16 residues. Trimming cost V 0 bases and J 1 base; bases outside gene matches: 4. The V gene's germline CDR1 is SGHRS and CDR2 YFSETQ. The CDR3 loop reads CASSLDAAGAKNIQYF. The CDR3 DNA reads as TGCGCCAGCAGCTTGGATGCAGCGGGGGCCAAAAACATTCAGTACTTC.

The genes are TRBV4-1 and TRBJ2-7; a weak D match, TRBD2 (6 bases). The CDR3 is 13 amino acids. CDR1 MGHRA and CDR2 YSYEKL come from the germline V gene. V lost 1 base to trimming and J lost 3 bases, with 7 bases between them. CDR3 bases: TGCGCCAGCAGCCAAGGGGGGGTCTACGAGCAGTACTTC. This translates into CASSQGGVYEQYF.

This chain links TRBV7-2 with TRBJ2-1, with TRBD2 identical over 7 bases. V gave up 1 base and J gave up 8 bases; unmatched junction bases: 8. Germline CDR1 reads SGHTA; CDR2 reads FQGNSA. The CDR3 is 15 amino acids. The CDR3 is CASSLDGRPHDEQFF. Here the CDR3 DNA reads TGTGCCAGCAGCTTAGACGGGAGGCCCCACGATGAGCAGTTCTTC.

V usage is TRBV30 and J usage is TRBJ2-7; 9 bases are a match to TRBD1. Germline V gene lookup returns CDR1 GTSNPN and CDR2 SVGIG (reference sequence). V lost 8 bases to trimming and J lost 7 bases; unmatched junction nucleotides: 15. CDR3 length equals 14 residues. In DNA form, the CDR3 reads TGTGCCGGGGGGACAGGGAAGGGTTTAAGGGAGCAGTACTTC. Translating gives CAGGTGKGLREQYF. The full variable domain, completed using reference TRBV30 and TRBJ2-7, is SQTIHQWPATLVQPVGSPLSLECTVEGTSNPNLYWYRQAAGRGLQLLFYSVGIGQISSEVPQNLSASRPQDRQFILSSKKLLLSDSGFYLCAGGTGKGLREQYFGPGTRLTVT.

The chain employs TRBV5-4 and TRBJ1-1, with a weak D call TRBD1 (5 bases). The CDR3 extends over 14 amino acids. Germline assignment: CDR1 SGHNT and CDR2 YYREEE (reference sequence). V shed 0 bases and J shed 1 base, with 7 bases lying between them. This CDR3 reads CASSLERGNTEAFF. CDR3 bases: TGTGCCAGCAGCTTGGAGAGGGGGAACACTGAAGCTTTCTTT. The whole variable domain, remainder taken from reference TRBV5-4 and TRBJ1-1, is ETGVTQSPTHLIKTRGQQVTLRCSSQSGHNTVSWYQQALGQGPQFIFQYYREEENGRGNFPPRFSGLQFPNYSSELNVNALELDDSALYLCASSLERGNTEAFFGQGTRLTVV.